One sample yielded the 6 T cell receptor beta chains listed below, sequenced in a study of Tregs in tolerant kidney transplant recipients. The assay was immunoSEQ multiplex PCR, and TCRdb's table has in-frame clones only and misses some. Its listing shows 50,000 to 65,000 clones. Sequences were derived from CD4+ T cells from blood, sampled before the transplant. The receptors were gathered from a human donor who received a combined kidney and bone marrow transplant.

As regards this clone: The read gets to within 3 residues of the CDR3 end, and the germline J gene fills in the rest. The rearrangement joins TRBV18 to TRBJ1-2, with D maybe TRBD1 (5 bases). There are 16 residues in the CDR3. The V end lost 3 bases, the J end lost 1 base, and 15 bases lay between the germline ends. CDR1 KGHSH and CDR2 LQKENI come from the germline V gene. The CDR3 here is CASSPTAPGDNYGYTF. The part of the CDR3 DNA that was read is TGTGCCAGCTCACCTACCGCCCCGGGGGATAACTATGGC.

This clone is classed as medium-sized (0.01 to 0.1%) by frequency. The CDR3 end lies 3 residues beyond the end of the read and is filled in from the germline J gene. The V gene is TRBV7-2, the J gene TRBJ1-5; D remains ambiguous. The germline V gene encodes CDR1 SGHTA and CDR2 FQGNSA. V lost 6 bases and J 4 bases, leaving 10 bases between the germline ends. There are 13 residues in the CDR3. CDR3 in amino acids: CASRGVGNQPQHF. Incomplete CDR3 DNA: TGTGCCAGCAGAGGAGTCGGGAATCAGCCC.

A word on this clone: With the read ending 3 residues before the CDR3 end, the germline J gene is used to fill in that end. The rearrangement joins TRBV6-1 to TRBJ1-3; possible D gene TRBD1, 5 bases. Deletions cut 4 bases from V and 6 bases from J, with 16 bases between. The V gene's germline CDR1 is MNHNS and CDR2 SASEGT. The CDR3 runs 15 residues. Partial CDR3 DNA: TGTGCCAGCAGTGGTCGTGAGGGGAGTGCAAACACC. The encoded protein is CASSGREGSANT. Given in full, the CDR3 is CASSGREGSANTIYF.

As to this clone: The sequenced fragment ends 3 residues before the CDR3 boundary, so the rest is inferred from the germline J gene. V is TRBV7-9 and J is TRBJ1-1; 9 positions agree with TRBD1. The germline V gene encodes CDR1 SEHNR and CDR2 FQNEAQ (reference sequence). This CDR3 spans 15 amino acids. Trimming took 5 bases from V and 4 from J; bases not matched to a gene: 8. The sequenced part of the CDR3 DNA is TGTGCCAGCAGCACCCCGGGACAGGGAGCCACTGAA. Its protein product is CASSTPGQGATE. The CDR3 in full is CASSTPGQGATEAFF.

To note about this clone: The observed sequence ends 3 residues before the CDR3 terminus, with the missing tail filled in from the germline J gene. V is TRBV18 and J is TRBJ1-5, with D possibly matching TRBD1 (5 bases). This CDR3 region has 14 residues. Trimming pared 0 bases from V and 4 bases from J, leaving 7 bases between. CDR1 and CDR2 from the germline V gene are KGHSH and LQKENI. CDR3 sequence reads: CASSPPGGNQPQHF. Partial CDR3 DNA: TGTGCCAGCTCACCACCGGGGGGTAATCAGCCC.

For this clone: The read ends 3 residues shy of where the CDR3 ends; the end is completed using the germline J gene. The chain recombines TRBV5-6 with TRBJ1-2; D not certain. The CDR3 length is 13 residues. Germline V gives CDR1 SGHDT, CDR2 YYEEEE. CDR3 amino acids: CASRIWSGQGYTF. CDR3 bases read: TGTGCCAGCAGAATATGGTCAGGCCAGGGC.